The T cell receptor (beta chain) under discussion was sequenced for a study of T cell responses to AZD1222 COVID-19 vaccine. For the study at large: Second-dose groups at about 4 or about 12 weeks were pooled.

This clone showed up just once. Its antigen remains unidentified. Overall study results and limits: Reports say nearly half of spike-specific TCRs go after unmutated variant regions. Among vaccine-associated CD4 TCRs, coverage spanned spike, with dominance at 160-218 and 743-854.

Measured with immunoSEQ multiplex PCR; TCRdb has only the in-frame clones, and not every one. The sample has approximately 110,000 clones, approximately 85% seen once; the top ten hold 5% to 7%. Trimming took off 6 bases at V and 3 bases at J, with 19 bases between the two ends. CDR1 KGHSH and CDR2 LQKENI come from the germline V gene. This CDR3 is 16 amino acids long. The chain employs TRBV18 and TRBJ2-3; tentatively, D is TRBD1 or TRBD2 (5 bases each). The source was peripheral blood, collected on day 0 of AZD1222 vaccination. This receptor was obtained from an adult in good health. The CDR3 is CASSRLAGGKTDTQYF. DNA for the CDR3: TGTGCCAGCTCCCGGTTGGCTGGGGGAAAGACAGATACGCAGTATTTT.